This T cell receptor beta chain was sequenced for a study of Graves' ophthalmopathy and Graves' hyperthyroidism. Transcripts of RNA were the source for amplifying TCR beta CDR3 regions. HTBI primers were used in a first-round RT-PCR, which preceded a second-round multiplex PCR. TCRdb ran MiXCR on the multiplex PCR reads and lists one entry per CDR3 protein. The sample gives approximately 210,000 distinct CDR3 sequences, 25% to 30% of which show up once; approximately 9% is in the top ten. In its sample, this clonotype was seen many times. CDR1 is DFQATT, CDR2 SNEGSKA, per germline (reference sequence). There are 14 residues in the CDR3. Trimming removed 0 bases from V and 0 bases from J, with 9 bases in between.

The chain carries TRBV20-1 and TRBJ2-7; possible D gene TRBD2, 6 bases. The sequenced material came from peripheral blood. This clonotype was obtained from a man aged 45-60 years with Graves' ophthalmopathy. The chain's CDR3 is CSARDRESSYEQYF. As DNA, the CDR3 is TGCAGTGCTAGAGATCGGGAGAGCTCCTACGAGCAGTACTTC.